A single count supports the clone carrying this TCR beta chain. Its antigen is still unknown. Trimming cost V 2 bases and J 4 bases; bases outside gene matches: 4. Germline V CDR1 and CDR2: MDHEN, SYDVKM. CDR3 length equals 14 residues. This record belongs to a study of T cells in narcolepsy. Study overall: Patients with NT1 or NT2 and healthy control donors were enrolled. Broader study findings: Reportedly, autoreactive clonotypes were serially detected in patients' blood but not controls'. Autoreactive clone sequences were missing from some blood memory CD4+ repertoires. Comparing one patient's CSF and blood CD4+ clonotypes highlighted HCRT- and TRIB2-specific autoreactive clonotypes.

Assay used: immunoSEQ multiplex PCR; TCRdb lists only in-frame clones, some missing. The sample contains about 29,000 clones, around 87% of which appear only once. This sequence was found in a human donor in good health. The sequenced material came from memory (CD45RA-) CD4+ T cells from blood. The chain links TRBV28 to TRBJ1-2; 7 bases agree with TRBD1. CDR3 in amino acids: CASSLVQGRYGYTF. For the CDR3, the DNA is TGTGCCAGCAGTTTAGTACAGGGGCGCTATGGCTACACCTTC.